These T cell receptor beta chains were read from a single sample in a study of T-cell reconstitution after alpha-beta-depleted transplantation in children. One entry per CDR3 protein, called by TCRdb with MiXCR from the PCR reads. The repertoire holds 330,000 or so distinct CDR3 sequences, 10% seen once, with 7.5% in the top ten. This material consisted of PBMCs, taken before TCRalphabeta/CD19-depleted stem cell transplant. The receptors were sampled from a boy under two years old with acute myeloid leukemia, due to receive a stem cell transplant. The conserved cysteine and the conserved F or W are not part of the CDR3 here. A D gene is named only where the DNA matches it firmly. Clone size is not always given. Where it is, it says once, few, many or a class for expanded clones.

v_gene	j_gene	abundance	d_gene	CDR3aa
TRBV12-3/TRBV12-4	TRBJ2-1	many	TRBD2	ASSSLLAGGPYEQF
TRBV28	TRBJ1-3	many	NA	ASWETALSGNTIY
TRBV7-2	TRBJ2-1	few	TRBD2	ASSFTAPGTSGEHF
TRBV7-2	TRBJ1-3	few	TRBD1	ASSYLRGLKGNTIY
TRBV6-5	TRBJ2-1	many	NA	ASSYEWMLNEQF
TRBV19	TRBJ1-5	NA	NA	ASSIRWGNRVYSNQPQH
TRBV5-4	TRBJ2-1	few	NA	ASSPDGSDEQF
TRBV6-5	TRBJ2-1	few	NA	ASSYDWRGNEQF
TRBV4-3	TRBJ2-1	many	NA	ASSQGGHPRDEQF
TRBV5-5	TRBJ1-5	NA	NA	ASSLGPSGSNQPQH
TRBV7-2	TRBJ2-7	many	NA	ASSPAGRFNEQY
TRBV6-5	TRBJ2-1	NA	NA	ASSFRGQGEQF
TRBV2	TRBJ1-1	NA	NA	ASQGGTEAF
TRBV18	TRBJ2-7	many	TRBD2	ASSRTGLAGEQY
TRBV5-1	TRBJ1-2	many	TRBD1	ASSPHDRVGSYT
TRBV7-9	TRBJ1-5	many	NA	ASSLDSSYQPQH
TRBV20-1	TRBJ2-2	many	NA	SATRTGELF
TRBV5-5	TRBJ2-7	many	TRBD1	ASSWGQGEDEQY
TRBV7-2	TRBJ2-7	many	NA	ASSLSGWEQY
TRBV7-8	TRBJ2-7	many	TRBD2	ASSLEGTTSYEQY
TRBV7-8	TRBJ2-7	few	NA	ASSLAITRGDEQY
TRBV5-1	TRBJ2-3	NA	TRBD1	ASSSRTGGNTDTQY
TRBV5-1	TRBJ2-3	many	NA	ASSLDGRLSTDTQY
TRBV2	TRBJ2-2	few	NA	ASSDQGVNTGELF
TRBV10-3	TRBJ2-7	many	TRBD1	AISEGQGSYEQY
TRBV20-1	TRBJ1-5	NA	NA	NWDQNQPQH
TRBV6-6	TRBJ2-7	many	NA	ASSYGGTYEQY
TRBV20-1	TRBJ2-1	many	NA	SARQSSYNEQF
TRBV29-1	TRBJ2-5	many	TRBD1	SVRPLLTGRETQY
TRBV12-3/TRBV12-4	TRBJ2-1	many	NA	ASSLKVMRSSYNEQF
TRBV19	TRBJ1-5	many	NA	ASSTGVSGGSNQPQH
TRBV7-9	TRBJ2-7	many	NA	AIFRAYEQY
TRBV11-1	TRBJ2-3	many	NA	ASSLAGAGRYTQY
TRBV20-1	TRBJ2-7	many	NA	STLTGTFREQY
TRBV24-1	TRBJ2-5	few	NA	ATREGGGETQY
TRBV7-2	TRBJ2-7	few	NA	ASSLQSHEQY
TRBV12-3/TRBV12-4	TRBJ2-3	NA	NA	ASSSDLYQGDTQY
TRBV11-2	TRBJ2-3	few	NA	ASSLTGTLDTDTQY
TRBV7-2	TRBJ2-5	few	NA	ASSLVGGQTQY
TRBV12-3/TRBV12-4	TRBJ2-1	many	TRBD2	ASRPGLPAYNEQF
TRBV12-3/TRBV12-4	TRBJ1-5	many	NA	ASSPSPGQPQH
TRBV20-1	TRBJ2-1	NA	NA	SASGTYNEQF
TRBV7-8	TRBJ1-1	many	NA	ASSRKNWVSAF
TRBV24-1	TRBJ2-4	many	NA	ATSDLAKNIQY
TRBV18	TRBJ1-2	few	NA	ASSPLSHPRGHFYGYT
TRBV14	TRBJ2-1	many	TRBD2	ASSLGLADEQF
TRBV7-9	TRBJ2-7	many	TRBD1	ASSLVETGIHEQY
TRBV7-9	TRBJ2-7	many	NA	ASSLKGGTSYEQY
TRBV10-3	TRBJ2-1	NA	NA	AISDYYNEQF
TRBV7-9	TRBJ1-6	many	TRBD1	ASSGGDSLLH
TRBV7-9	TRBJ1-3	many	NA	ASRRGISGNTIY
TRBV7-6	TRBJ2-1	many	NA	ASSLAAGNEQF
TRBV5-1	TRBJ2-7	few	TRBD1	ASSFGTGGNYEQY
TRBV5-1	TRBJ2-5	many	TRBD1	ASSLVAGGWGSETQY
TRBV28	TRBJ2-7	many	TRBD2	ASRPAGNYEQY
TRBV7-3	TRBJ2-3	many	TRBD2	ASGTSYTDTQY
TRBV7-2	TRBJ2-4	NA	TRBD1	ASSLAGTGKNIQH